This T cell receptor beta chain came from a study of T cell responses to AZD1222 COVID-19 vaccine. The data were produced by immunoSEQ multiplex PCR, yet TCRdb's version contains in-frame clones alone and is incomplete. Here the sample spans fewer than 200,000 clones, over 80% being singletons. Study conclusions and caveats: Donors were largely white British and mainly female; clonal diversity was possibly underestimated. Baseline testing showed seropositivity in only a handful of AZD1222 recipients.

CDR1 is SGDLS, CDR2 YYNGEE, per germline. The ends were cut back, 0 bases at V and 0 bases at J, with 18 bases in the middle. The CDR3 has 18 amino acids. Remarks on this clone: The antigen is undetermined.

The sample consisted of peripheral blood, taken on day 0 of AZD1222 vaccination. The clonotype was recovered from an adult in good health. The genes are TRBV9 and TRBJ1-2; D possibly corresponds to TRBD1 (5 bases). The DNA of the CDR3 is TGTGCCAGCAGCGTAGGTAATCAGGGAACGAGAGCTAACTATGGCTACACCTTC. It codes for CASSVGNQGTRANYGYTF.